This T cell receptor beta chain was recorded in a study of T cell changes during pregnancy in multiple sclerosis. V gave up 7 bases and J gave up 8 bases, with 18 bases separating them. There are 14 residues in the CDR3. Germline V gene sequence: CDR1 MNHNS, CDR2 SASEGT. Libraries were prepared by immunoSEQ multiplex PCR; TCRdb keeps only in-frame clonotypes and omits some of them. The sample includes tens of thousands of clones, around 94% of them seen just once. The TCR comes from a female donor with multiple sclerosis, enrolled in a pregnancy study. Source: peripheral blood, taken after pregnancy. The gene calls are TRBV6-1 and TRBJ1-5; tentatively, D is TRBD1 (5 bases). The CDR3: CASIPGGSGEPQHF. For the CDR3, the DNA is TGTGCCAGCATCCCCGGGGGGAGCGGGGAGCCCCAGCATTTT.